The 25 T cell receptor beta chains reported below all come from one sample, sequenced in a study of early stage breast cancer tumors. This table comes from immunoSEQ multiplex PCR, and its TCRdb copy is limited to in-frame clones, with some not included. Of some 58,000 clones listed, 70% to 80% were seen once; the top ten hold 3% to 3.5%. The sequencing sample was made of blood. These receptors all come from a person aged 25 to 39 with breast cancer.

In its sample, this clone is large. This chain uses TRBV27 with TRBJ1-2; 7 bases line up with TRBD1. The CDR3 totals 13 residues. V dropped 6 bases and J dropped 8; count of bases not matched to a gene: 9. Germline CDR1 and CDR2: MNHEY and SMNVEV (reference sequence). CDR3 sequence reads: CASRTGTERGYTF. The DNA for the CDR3 is TGTGCCAGCAGGACGGGGACAGAACGGGGCTACACCTTC.

The chain combines TRBV6-1 with TRBJ2-7; 10 bases line up with TRBD2. The CDR3 spans 14 residues. J gave up 1 base and V 9 bases, and 6 bases lay outside the gene matches. Germline V CDR1 and CDR2: MNHNS, SASEGT. CDR3 DNA: TGTGCCAGTACTCAGCGGGAGGGGTCCTACGAGCAGTACTTC. This encodes CASTQREGSYEQYF.

V usage is TRBV30 and J usage is TRBJ2-7, with D unresolved. The CDR3 is made up of 11 amino acids. From germline, CDR1 is GTSNPN and CDR2 SVGIG (reference sequence). The ends were cut back, 2 bases at V and 4 bases at J, with 6 bases in the middle. In DNA form, the CDR3 reads TGTGCCTGGAGTAGGGCTTACGAGCAGTACTTC. Protein sequence: CAWSRAYEQYF.

The chain links TRBV7-9 to TRBJ2-3; perhaps TRBD2 as D (5 bases). With 5 bases removed from V and 7 bases from J, the gap between germline ends came to 13 bases. Looked up from germline, CDR1 is SEHNR and CDR2 is FQNEAQ (reference sequence). CDR3 length: 13 amino acids. The CDR3 region is CASSPSIGNTQYF. The CDR3 region has the DNA TGTGCCAGCAGCCCCTCAATCGGGAATACGCAGTATTTT.

This chain links TRBV7-2 with TRBJ2-3, with 8 bases aligning to TRBD2. The CDR3 runs 15 residues. V lost 0 bases to trimming and J lost 5 bases; unmatched junction nucleotides: 4. Germline V gene data show CDR1 as SGHTA and CDR2 as FQGNSA. Written as DNA, the CDR3 is TGTGCCAGCAGCTTAGCTAGTCTAGCGGGAGATACGCAGTATTTT. As protein: CASSLASLAGDTQYF.

J is TRBJ2-1 and V is TRBV9; the match to TRBD2 covers 7 bases. The CDR3 is 16 residues long. Looked up from germline, CDR1 is SGDLS and CDR2 is YYNGEE. V was pared by 0 bases and J by 7 bases, with 10 bases of the junction left unmatched. Here the CDR3 DNA reads TGTGCCAGCAGCGTAGCTGGCGGGAGTGGGTTAAATGAGCAGTTCTTC. Amino acids: CASSVAGGSGLNEQFF.

The chain couples TRBV10-3 to TRBJ2-3; D gene uncertain. The V end was cut by 5 bases, the J end by 4 bases, with 10 bases between. Germline V gives CDR1 ENHRY, CDR2 SYGVKD. The CDR3 consists of 13 residues. For the CDR3, the DNA is TGTGCCATCAGTCAACCGGGCTCAGATACGCAGTATTTT. Its protein product is CAISQPGSDTQYF.

This chain links TRBV6-1 with TRBJ1-1; TRBD1 aligns across 10 bases. The CDR3 sequence is 13 residues long. CDR1 MNHNS and CDR2 SASEGT come from the germline V gene. The V gene end was trimmed by 6 bases and the J gene end by 10 bases; junction bases not matched to a gene: 8. CDR3 sequence: CASRSDRGRGAFF. CDR3 coding DNA: TGTGCCAGCAGATCAGACAGGGGGCGCGGAGCTTTCTTT.

The rearrangement links TRBV14 to TRBJ2-7, with D hard to call. Germline CDR1 is SGHDN and CDR2 is FVKESK. V shed 0 bases and J shed 2 bases, with 14 bases lying between them. CDR3 length: 16 amino acids. The CDR3 loop reads CASSQEYHRPPYEQYF. CDR3 nucleotides: TGTGCCAGCAGCCAAGAGTATCACAGACCTCCCTACGAGCAGTACTTC.

The J gene is TRBJ1-5, the V gene TRBV7-8, with no clear D. The CDR3 runs 15 residues. Germline CDR1 and CDR2: SGHVS and FQNEAQ. The V gene lost 1 base and the J gene lost 2 bases, with 9 bases spanning the gap. This CDR3 is CASSLVGSGNQPQHF. The CDR3 coding sequence is TGTGCCAGCAGCTTAGTAGGGAGTGGCAATCAGCCCCAGCATTTT.

V usage is TRBV27 and J usage is TRBJ1-1, with TRBD1 matching over 9 bases. The CDR3 runs 16 residues. Germline CDR1 MNHEY, CDR2 SMNVEV (reference sequence). V shed 5 bases, J shed 2 bases, and the junction held 9 bases outside the gene matches. Here the CDR3 DNA reads TGTGCCAGCAGTAGAGTTTACAGGGGGCCCAACACTGAAGCTTTCTTT. Translating it yields CASSRVYRGPNTEAFF.

The rearrangement uses TRBV10-3 and TRBJ2-3; D remains ambiguous. CDR3 length: 16 amino acids. Trimming shortened V by 3 bases and J by 0 bases, and 13 bases separated the two germline ends. Germline CDR1 and CDR2: ENHRY and SYGVKD. The CDR3 sequence is CAISEGQDPSTDTQYF. CDR3 coding DNA: TGTGCCATCAGTGAAGGTCAGGACCCTAGCACAGATACGCAGTATTTT.

This clone was recorded only once. J is TRBJ2-3 and V is TRBV19; D uncertain. The V gene lost 0 bases and the J gene lost 6 bases, with 7 bases spanning the gap. The V gene's germline CDR1 is LNHDA and CDR2 SQIVND (reference sequence). The CDR3 is 13 residues long. The CDR3 coding sequence is TGTGCCAGTAGTATAGATTGGGGTGATACGCAGTATTTT. Its translation: CASSIDWGDTQYF.

DNA of the CDR3: TGCGCCAGCAGCCTAAAAACGACAGGCTCAACCGGGGAGCTGTTTTTT. The encoded protein is CASSLKTTGSTGELFF. This chain joins TRBV4-1 and TRBJ2-2, with D possibly TRBD1 on 6 matching bases. The CDR3 extends over 16 amino acids. With 4 bases removed from V and 5 bases from J, the gap between germline ends came to 17 bases. Germline assignment: CDR1 MGHRA and CDR2 YSYEKL.

This clone was seen only once. The chain employs TRBV28 and TRBJ1-5, with D uncertain. The CDR3 is 15 residues long. CDR1 and CDR2 from the germline V gene are MDHEN and SYDVKM. Trimming cost V 5 bases and J 3 bases, with 14 bases left between them. CDR3 sequence reads: CASSPHRQANQPQHF. CDR3 DNA sequence: TGTGCCAGCAGTCCTCATCGGCAGGCCAATCAGCCCCAGCATTTT.

This chain connects TRBV19 to TRBJ2-1; possibly TRBD1 or TRBD2 for D (5 bases each). Germline lookup yields CDR1 LNHDA and CDR2 SQIVND (reference sequence). V lost 1 base and J 7 bases, leaving 11 bases between the germline ends. There are 14 residues in the CDR3. CDR3 bases: TGTGCCAGTAGTATAGGGCAAGAGGGGAATGAGCAGTTCTTC. This codes for CASSIGQEGNEQFF.

J is TRBJ2-3 and V is TRBV11-2, with TRBD2 matching 7 bases. Germline values: CDR1 SGHAT, CDR2 FQNNGV. V trimming: 5 bases; J trimming: 4 bases; junction bases outside the gene matches: 9. This CDR3 is built from 15 residues. The CDR3 sequence: CASSGSGLGSDTQYF. The CDR3 DNA follows: TGTGCCAGCAGCGGTAGCGGGCTAGGATCAGATACGCAGTATTTT.

The V and J genes are TRBV4-1 and TRBJ2-7, with D possibly being TRBD1 (5 bases). Germline V gene sequence: CDR1 MGHRA, CDR2 YSYEKL. The CDR3 sequence is 14 residues long. The V gene lost 1 base and the J gene lost 4 bases, with 11 bases spanning the gap. Written as DNA, the CDR3 is TGCGCCAGCAGCCAAGCTGAACAGGCTTACGAGCAGTACTTC. It codes for CASSQAEQAYEQYF.

This clone was seen more than once but under ten times. CDR3 DNA: TGCAGCGCTGATTCCGGGACAGACATGTACGAGCAGTACTTC. It encodes CSADSGTDMYEQYF. The chain employs TRBV29-1 and TRBJ2-7; TRBD1 matches 7 bases. After removal of 7 bases from V and 4 bases from J, the junction contained 13 bases not matched to a gene. The CDR3 consists of 14 residues. In germline, CDR1 is SQVTM, CDR2 ANQGSEA.

This clone was counted once. This chain links TRBV7-3 with TRBJ2-2; 7 bases match TRBD2. Trimming at V came to 5 bases and at J to 6 bases, leaving 12 bases not matched to a gene. Germline V gene data show CDR1 as SGHTA and CDR2 as FQGTGA. This CDR3 contains 16 residues. The CDR3 loop is CASSTLGGGPPGELFF. The CDR3 nucleotides are TGTGCCAGCAGCACACTCGGGGGAGGGCCTCCCGGGGAGCTGTTTTTT.

This rearrangement joins TRBV7-6 to TRBJ2-7; D possibly corresponds to TRBD2 (6 bases). V was clipped by 4 bases and J by 4 bases, with 20 bases between them. Germline CDR1 SGHVS, CDR2 FNYEAQ. The CDR3 contains 16 residues. The DNA of the CDR3 is TGTGCCAGCAGCTCGATTTTAACGGGACTCCTATACGAGCAGTACTTC. Its translation is CASSSILTGLLYEQYF.

The chain is built from TRBV10-3 and TRBJ1-5; D uncertain. The V end lost 0 bases, the J end lost 4 bases, and 13 bases lay between the germline ends. There are 16 residues in the CDR3. CDR1 ENHRY and CDR2 SYGVKD come from the germline V gene. The CDR3 loop reads CAISESATAKNQPQHF. In nucleotides, the CDR3 is TGTGCCATCAGTGAGTCGGCTACAGCCAAAAATCAGCCCCAGCATTTT.

V and J are TRBV6-1 and TRBJ2-1; D may be TRBD1 (6 bases). The CDR3 totals 12 residues. V shed 5 bases and J shed 12 bases, with 14 bases lying between them. The germline gives CDR1 MNHNS, CDR2 SASEGT. The CDR3 region is CASSLPGVPQFF. In nucleotides, the CDR3 is TGTGCCAGCAGTCTCCCAGGGGTACCGCAGTTCTTC.

In this sample, this clone turned up once. The V gene is TRBV11-2, the J gene TRBJ2-7; TRBD2 agrees at 10 bases. The germline CDR1 and CDR2 sequences are SGHAT and FQNNGV. Trimming removed 3 bases from V and 0 bases from J; junction bases left unmatched: 2. The CDR3 has 15 residues. CDR3 sequence reads: CASSLASGSSYEQYF. CDR3 in DNA: TGTGCCAGCAGCTTGGCTAGCGGGAGCTCCTACGAGCAGTACTTC.

This clone was observed a single time. The rearrangement uses TRBV7-6 and TRBJ2-2; tentatively, D is TRBD1 or TRBD2 (6 bases each). This CDR3 is 16 amino acids long. V was clipped by 1 base and J by 0 bases, with 9 bases between them. The germline V gene has CDR1 SGHVS and CDR2 FNYEAQ. The CDR3 loop reads CASSLGGASNTGELFF. The CDR3 nucleotides read TGTGCCAGCAGCTTAGGGGGGGCCTCGAACACCGGGGAGCTGTTTTTT.